One and the same sample provided the 27 T cell receptor beta chains below, sequenced in a study of blood T cells in healthy people across ages. The use of a sample-barcoded 5' primer and a J-beta primer mix characterized a second PCR of about 6 to 11 cycles. One entry per CDR3 protein, called by TCRdb with MiXCR from the 5' RACE reads. The data show about 1,400,000 distinct CDR3 sequences, approximately 42% seen once. Sequencing was done on a sample of blood. The receptor set was obtained from a young woman in good health.

The chain is built from TRBV4-1 and TRBJ2-7, with 11 bases lining up with TRBD1. The CDR3 is made up of 19 amino acids. Trimming at V came to 3 bases and at J to 5 bases, leaving 18 bases not matched to a gene. CDR1 is MGHRA, CDR2 YSYEKL, per germline. In DNA, the CDR3 is TGCGCCAGCAGCCAGGGACAGGGGGATCGGGCCCTTCTCATCCACGAGCAGTACTTC. Translation: CASSQGQGDRALLIHEQYF.

The chain recombines TRBV4-2 with TRBJ2-7, with 13 positions matching TRBD2. In germline, CDR1 is LGHNA, CDR2 YNFKEQ. Trimming took 6 bases from V and 7 from J; bases not matched to a gene: 9. The CDR3 contains 15 residues. DNA for the CDR3: TGTGCCAGCAGAAACACTAGCGGGGGGGCCGCTGAGCAGTACTTC. As protein: CASRNTSGGAAEQYF.

This clonotype turned up a few times. The rearrangement joins TRBV18 to TRBJ2-1; a weak D match, TRBD1 (6 bases). Germline CDR1 reads KGHSH; CDR2 reads LQKENI. V lost 3 bases, J lost 6 bases, and 12 bases lay in between. The CDR3 extends over 14 amino acids. In DNA, the CDR3 is TGTGCCAGCTCACCCGCAACAGGGCCCAATGAGCAGTTCTTC. Residues: CASSPATGPNEQFF.

CDR3 bases: TGCGCCAGCAGCTTGGGTGGGGTTGACAATCAGCCCCAGCATTTT. Translating gives CASSLGGVDNQPQHF. This chain uses TRBV5-1 with TRBJ1-5; D not certain. This CDR3 has 15 residues. Trimming cost V 0 bases and J 3 bases, with 10 bases left between them. Per the germline V gene, CDR1 is SGHRS and CDR2 is YFSETQ.

The V call is TRBV3-1, the J call TRBJ2-5, with 13 bases identical to TRBD2. Germline V gene data show CDR1 as LGHDT and CDR2 as YNNKEL (reference sequence). The CDR3 extends over 15 amino acids. V trimming: 4 bases; J trimming: 5 bases; junction bases outside the gene matches: 4. The CDR3 protein is CASSPRTSGSETQYF. The CDR3, as DNA: TGTGCCAGCAGCCCCCGGACTAGCGGGAGTGAGACCCAGTACTTC.

This clonotype was counted a single time. V and J are TRBV27 and TRBJ2-2, with D possibly TRBD1 on 6 matching bases. In germline, CDR1 is MNHEY, CDR2 SMNVEV (reference sequence). Deletions cut 6 bases from V and 7 bases from J, with 9 bases between. This CDR3 has 12 amino acids. The CDR3 DNA reads TGTGCCAGCAGACAGGGTGGCGGGGAGCTGTTTTTT. Translating gives CASRQGGGELFF.

This clonotype was picked up many times. The chain links TRBV9 to TRBJ2-7; 9 bases fit TRBD2. Germline CDR1 SGDLS, CDR2 YYNGEE. There are 15 residues in the CDR3. J was trimmed by 7 bases and V by 5 bases; bases with no gene match: 13. Here the CDR3 DNA reads TGTGCCAGCAGTAGAGCGGGAGGTGGGGGCAGTGAGCAGTACTTC. It encodes CASSRAGGGGSEQYF.

The chain's CDR3 is CASSLAFGTGGARGEQFF. The CDR3 nucleotides are TGCGCCAGCAGCTTGGCCTTCGGGACAGGGGGCGCGAGGGGTGAGCAGTTCTTC. This chain joins TRBV5-1 and TRBJ2-1, with 12 bases fitting TRBD1. V shed 0 bases and J 9 bases; nucleotides not matched to a gene: 13. The germline V gene encodes CDR1 SGHRS and CDR2 YFSETQ. The CDR3 runs 18 residues.

The rearrangement joins TRBV5-1 to TRBJ2-5; 9 nucleotides match TRBD2. This CDR3 region has 19 residues. The germline V gene has CDR1 SGHRS and CDR2 YFSETQ. V lost 5 bases and J lost 3; bases outside the gene matches: 20. CDR3 sequence reads: CASRSIQRGARSRKETQYF. The CDR3 nucleotides read TGCGCCAGCAGAAGTATCCAGCGGGGGGCCAGGAGTCGGAAAGAGACCCAGTACTTC.

Only one count was recorded for this clonotype. V gene TRBV19 combines with J gene TRBJ2-3; D call uncertain. Trimming cost V 6 bases and J 1 base, with 11 bases left between them. The CDR3 spans 14 residues. Looked up from germline, CDR1 is LNHDA and CDR2 is SQIVND (reference sequence). CDR3 sequence (DNA): TGTGCCAGTAGCTTCGGGTACGGCACAGATACGCAGTATTTT. As protein: CASSFGYGTDTQYF.

The genes are TRBV6-5 and TRBJ1-2; 12 positions match TRBD1. The CDR3 runs to 17 residues. Losses at the gene ends were 0 bases for V and 7 bases for J; bases not matched to a gene: 9. Per germline, CDR1 MNHEY and CDR2 SVGAGI. CDR3 loop: CASSYSIGTGGAGGYTF. For the CDR3, the DNA is TGTGCCAGCAGTTACTCGATTGGGACAGGGGGCGCAGGTGGCTACACCTTC.

The J gene is TRBJ2-3, the V gene TRBV9; 10 bases line up with TRBD2. The CDR3 has 15 amino acids. The V gene's germline CDR1 is SGDLS and CDR2 YYNGEE. Losses at the gene ends were 1 base for V and 4 bases for J; bases not matched to a gene: 3. The CDR3 DNA is TGTGCCAGCAGCGTAACTAGCGGGGCACCAGATACGCAGTATTTT. Translation gives CASSVTSGAPDTQYF.

This clonotype was detected only a few times. A much more abundant neighbour one base away suggests this may be a read error. The chain joins TRBV6-1 to TRBJ2-7; 8 nucleotides match TRBD2. The CDR3 runs 15 residues. The V gene's germline CDR1 is MNHNS and CDR2 SASEGT. Trimming took 8 bases from V and 7 from J; bases not matched to a gene: 16. The CDR3, as DNA: TGTGCCAGCTTTTACGGGCCCTCGGGGGGGGATGAGCAGTACTTC. As protein: CASFYGPSGGDEQYF.

This clonotype was observed a handful of times. This may arise from a read error, as a much more abundant clone is one base away. The J gene is TRBJ2-3, the V gene TRBV24-1; D is undetermined. The germline V gene encodes CDR1 KGHDR and CDR2 SFDVKD. This CDR3 is 11 amino acids long. Deletions cut 6 bases from V and 4 bases from J, with 4 bases between. The CDR3 loop reads CATSYADTQYF. DNA of the CDR3: TGTGCCACCAGTTATGCAGATACGCAGTATTTT.

This chain links TRBV7-9 with TRBJ1-2; D remains unclear. The germline V gene encodes CDR1 SEHNR and CDR2 FQNEAQ (reference sequence). V lost 4 bases, J lost 4 bases, and 13 bases lay in between. The CDR3 has 14 residues. The CDR3 nucleotides read TGTGCCAGCAGCTCCCGGAGGGTGGCCTATGGCTACACCTTC. The encoded protein is CASSSRRVAYGYTF.

The chain recombines TRBV20-1 with TRBJ2-3; 9 nucleotides match TRBD2. Germline V gives CDR1 DFQATT, CDR2 SNEGSKA (reference sequence). The CDR3 loop spans 16 amino acids. The V and J ends lost 5 bases and 4 bases, in that order; junction bases with no gene match: 13. The CDR3 coding sequence is TGCAGTGCTTCGGGACTAGCCAAGGGGAAAGCAGATACGCAGTATTTT. Amino acids: CSASGLAKGKADTQYF.

CDR3 bases: TGCGCCAGCAGCCAAGATTTCCGGACTAGCGGGAGCTACGAGCAGTACTTC. Protein product: CASSQDFRTSGSYEQYF. The rearrangement links TRBV4-1 to TRBJ2-7, with TRBD2 matching 13 bases. Losses at the gene ends were 0 bases for V and 3 bases for J; bases not matched to a gene: 5. The germline V gene has CDR1 MGHRA and CDR2 YSYEKL. This CDR3 contains 17 residues.

For this clonotype: Germline is not matched at one junction end, which may reflect a read error. V is TRBV4-1 and J is TRBJ1-1; D may be TRBD1 (5 bases). This CDR3 is built from 16 residues. CDR1 and CDR2 from the germline V gene are MGHRA and YSYEKL. The CDR3, as DNA: TGCGCCAGCAACCAAGCCAGGGTCCCTATGAACACTGAAGCTTTCTTT. It codes for CASNQARVPMNTEAFF.

This clonotype was seen only a few times. The rearrangement joins TRBV29-1 to TRBJ1-2, with D possibly matching TRBD1 (5 bases). V lost 5 bases, J lost 6 bases, and 16 bases lay in between. In germline, CDR1 is SQVTM, CDR2 ANQGSEA. The CDR3 totals 13 residues. CDR3 residues: CSVLTGDFNGYTF. Here the CDR3 DNA reads TGCAGCGTTCTAACGGGGGATTTCAATGGCTACACCTTC.

This rearrangement joins TRBV12-3 or TRBV12-4 to TRBJ2-7, with D uncertain. CDR3 length equals 14 residues. With 2 bases removed from V and 9 bases from J, the gap between germline ends came to 17 bases. CDR3 sequence: CASSLIRPGLGQYF. DNA for the CDR3: TGTGCCAGCAGTTTAATCAGACCTGGGTTAGGGCAGTACTTC.

The rearrangement links TRBV12-3 or TRBV12-4 to TRBJ2-1; TRBD2 aligns across 7 bases. The ends lost 7 bases at V and 7 bases at J; junction bases unmatched: 7. This CDR3 comprises 13 residues. The CDR3 spells CASTSFSGNEQFF. The CDR3 DNA reads as TGTGCCAGCACCTCATTTAGCGGGAATGAGCAGTTCTTC.

This clonotype was counted a single time. Germline is not matched at one junction end, which may reflect a read error. The chain joins TRBV15 to TRBJ2-7; D not certain. Germline V CDR1 and CDR2: LNHNV, YYDKDF (reference sequence). CDR3 length: 11 amino acids. DNA for the CDR3: TGTGCCACCAACAGAGGACGAGAGCAGTACTTC. Its translation is CATNRGREQYF.

The V and J genes are TRBV4-1 and TRBJ2-7; 9 bases match TRBD1. Germline loops: CDR1 MGHRA, CDR2 YSYEKL. The CDR3 covers 15 residues. V was pared by 4 bases and J by 5 bases, with 9 bases of the junction left unmatched. In DNA, the CDR3 is TGCGCCAGCAGCCTTCCGGGACAGGGCAGGAACGAGCAGTACTTC. This sequence encodes CASSLPGQGRNEQYF.

This clonotype has a handful of counts. The chain has TRBV19 and TRBJ2-5; the D is unclear. Germline CDR1 is LNHDA and CDR2 is SQIVND (reference sequence). The CDR3 is made up of 11 amino acids. V shed 3 bases and J shed 5 bases, with 4 bases lying between them. The DNA of the CDR3 is TGTGCCAGTAGTATTTCGGAGACCCAGTACTTC. It encodes CASSISETQYF.

CDR3 loop: CSARVQVATNEQFF. CDR3 bases: TGCAGTGCTAGAGTCCAGGTAGCCACAAATGAGCAGTTCTTC. V gene TRBV20-1 combines with J gene TRBJ2-1; D remains unclear. With 1 base removed from V and 7 bases from J, the gap between germline ends came to 14 bases. The CDR3 covers 14 residues. Germline V gene lookup returns CDR1 DFQATT and CDR2 SNEGSKA (reference sequence).

To note about this clonotype: An end of the junction does not agree with germline; a read error may underlie this. This rearrangement joins TRBV7-9 to TRBJ2-1; 13 bases fit TRBD2. The germline V gene encodes CDR1 SEHNR and CDR2 FQNEAQ (reference sequence). The CDR3 totals 18 residues. CDR3 in amino acids: CACSSQRTTSGRGNEQFF. CDR3 in DNA: TGTGCCTGCAGCTCCCAACGAACCACTAGCGGGAGGGGCAATGAGCAGTTCTTC.

V and J are TRBV18 and TRBJ2-3, with D possibly TRBD1 on 6 matching bases. Germline loops: CDR1 KGHSH, CDR2 LQKENI. V lost 6 bases, J lost 4 bases, and 17 bases lay in between. The length of the CDR3 is 15 residues. The chain's CDR3 is CASSQTQGGADTQYF. The CDR3 DNA reads as TGTGCCAGCTCCCAGACACAGGGTGGGGCAGATACGCAGTATTTT. The variable domain in full, with the rest retrieved from reference TRBV18 and TRBJ2-3, is NAGVMQNPRHLVRRRGQEARLRCSPMKGHSHVYWYRQLPEEGLKFMVYLQKENIIDESGMPKERFSAEFPKEGPSILRIQQVVRGDSAAYFCASSQTQGGADTQYFGPGTRLTVL.